The 25 T cell receptor beta chains listed next were all sequenced from one sample in a study of blood T cell repertoires in COVID-19. Clones were read by immunoSEQ multiplex PCR, and TCRdb kept only the in-frame ones, dropping some. The sample has some 220,000 clones; approximately 84% are singletons. Sequenced input: peripheral blood. The receptor source for this set is a man aged 50-59 years with acute or convalescent COVID-19.

V usage is TRBV28 and J usage is TRBJ1-2, with no clear D. Per the germline V gene, CDR1 is MDHEN and CDR2 is SYDVKM. This CDR3 region has 14 residues. V was shortened by 5 bases and J by 0 bases, with 10 bases between the two germline ends. This CDR3 reads CASSKVGANYGYTF. In DNA, the CDR3 is TGTGCCAGCAGTAAGGTGGGAGCTAACTATGGCTACACCTTC.

The J gene is TRBJ2-2, the V gene TRBV27, with 7 bases aligning to TRBD1. Losses at the gene ends were 6 bases for V and 3 bases for J; bases not matched to a gene: 10. Germline V gene sequence: CDR1 MNHEY, CDR2 SMNVEV (reference sequence). This CDR3 is 16 amino acids long. Here the CDR3 reads CASRRQGQRDTGELFF. The CDR3 region has the DNA TGTGCCAGCAGGAGACAGGGACAGAGGGACACCGGGGAGCTGTTTTTT.

This chain links TRBV6-4 with TRBJ1-2, with 7 nucleotides matching TRBD1. This CDR3 has 14 amino acids. The germline V gene has CDR1 MRHNA and CDR2 SNTAGT. Losses at the gene ends were 3 bases for V and 7 bases for J; bases not matched to a gene: 8. CDR3 sequence: CASSDRQGISGYTF. CDR3 sequence (DNA): TGTGCCAGCAGTGATCGACAGGGTATCAGTGGCTACACCTTC.

This clone was counted between two and nine times. The chain uses TRBV9 and TRBJ1-5, with a tentative D call TRBD1 (5 bases). The V gene lost 0 bases and the J gene lost 6 bases, with 13 bases spanning the gap. Germline CDR1 SGDLS, CDR2 YYNGEE. The CDR3 extends over 15 amino acids. The CDR3 DNA follows: TGTGCCAGCAGCGTAGGGGCAGAAACAGGTCAGCCCCAGCATTTT. It translates to CASSVGAETGQPQHF.

J is TRBJ2-5 and V is TRBV5-1; tentatively, D is TRBD2 (6 bases). The V end was cut by 4 bases, the J end by 0 bases, with 16 bases between. Germline CDR1 is SGHRS and CDR2 is YFSETQ. This CDR3 has 16 amino acids. The CDR3 coding sequence is TGCGCCAGCAGCCCGGCTAGGAGGGCAGACCAAGAGACCCAGTACTTC. Its translation is CASSPARRADQETQYF. Using reference TRBV5-1 and TRBJ2-5 for the parts outside the CDR3, the full variable domain is KAGVTQTPRYLIKTRGQQVTLSCSPISGHRSVSWYQQTPGQGLQFLFEYFSETQRNKGNFPGRFSGRQFSNSRSEMNVSTLELGDSALYLCASSPARRADQETQYFGPGTRLLVL.

The chain couples TRBV3-1 (or the pseudogene TRBV3-2) to TRBJ2-1; unclear D gene. The CDR3 spans 14 residues. Germline loops: CDR1 LGHDT, CDR2 YNNKEL (reference sequence). The V gene lost 4 bases and the J gene lost 4 bases, with 11 bases spanning the gap. CDR3 DNA sequence: TGTGCCAGCAGCCCGCCAGTCCAATACAATGAGCAGTTCTTC. Its protein product is CASSPPVQYNEQFF.

CDR3 DNA: TGTGCCAGCAGCTTAGGGTGGGAGGGGCGCAATGAGCAGTTCTTC. Translated, it gives CASSLGWEGRNEQFF. The V gene is TRBV7-2, the J gene TRBJ2-1; 7 nucleotides align to TRBD2. The V gene end was trimmed by 1 base and the J gene end by 6 bases; junction bases not matched to a gene: 6. Germline CDR1 reads SGHTA; CDR2 reads FQGNSA. CDR3 length equals 15 residues. The full variable domain, completed using reference TRBV7-2 and TRBJ2-1, is GAGVSQSPSNKVTEKGKDVELRCDPISGHTALYWYRQSLGQGLEFLIYFQGNSAPDKSGLPSDRFSAERTGGSVSTLTIQRTQQEDSAVYLCASSLGWEGRNEQFFGPGTRLTVL.

The genes are TRBV7-3 and TRBJ2-7, with TRBD1 matching over 10 bases. From germline, CDR1 is SGHTA and CDR2 FQGTGA. CDR3 length: 14 amino acids. Unmatched junction bases numbered 4, after V lost 4 bases and J lost 4 bases. This CDR3 reads CASSSGTGDYEQYF. The CDR3 DNA reads TGTGCCAGCAGCTCCGGGACAGGGGATTACGAGCAGTACTTC.

The chain recombines TRBV28 with TRBJ2-7; D not resolved. The CDR3 is 14 amino acids. Per germline, CDR1 MDHEN and CDR2 SYDVKM. Trimming took off 4 bases at V and 2 bases at J, with 12 bases between the two ends. CDR3 sequence: CASSSSNRPYEQYF. DNA of the CDR3: TGTGCCAGCAGTTCAAGCAACAGACCCTACGAGCAGTACTTC.

The CDR3 DNA is TGTGCCAGCAGCCAATCCCCGGGAGGCTACACCTTC. Residues: CASSQSPGGYTF. The chain is built from TRBV3-1 (or the pseudogene TRBV3-2) and TRBJ1-2; no reliable D call. CDR1 and CDR2 (germline): LGHDT, YNNKEL (reference sequence). Trimming removed 2 bases at V and 8 bases at J, with 9 bases between. This CDR3 has 12 residues.

The chain links TRBV11-2 to TRBJ2-5; unclear D gene. The germline V and J ends were trimmed by 1 base and 2 bases, with 5 bases remaining between them. CDR1 is SGHAT, CDR2 FQNNGV, per germline. The CDR3 has 13 residues. CDR3 amino acids: CASSLAPQETQYF. The CDR3 DNA reads as TGTGCCAGCAGCTTAGCCCCTCAAGAGACCCAGTACTTC.

As regards this clone: The junction does not match germline at one end; this may be a read error. The chain links TRBV10-3 to TRBJ2-7, with D possibly TRBD2 on 6 matching bases. Germline lookup yields CDR1 ENHRY and CDR2 SYGVKD. This CDR3 has 14 residues. In nucleotides, the CDR3 is TGTGCGATCAACGAGGGAGGTGGTGTTTGGGAGCAGTACTTC. Protein: CAINEGGGVWEQYF.

In its sample, this clone was seen a few times. J is TRBJ2-3 and V is TRBV11-2, with TRBD2 identical over 8 bases. The CDR3 contains 16 residues. The germline CDR1 and CDR2 sequences are SGHAT and FQNNGV. The V and J ends lost 4 bases and 9 bases, in that order; junction bases with no gene match: 15. The CDR3 sequence: CASSSELGAGGETQYF. CDR3 in DNA: TGTGCCAGCAGCTCGGAGCTCGGGGCGGGGGGCGAAACGCAGTATTTT.

This clone has only one observation. The chain combines TRBV5-1 with TRBJ2-2, with D maybe TRBD2 (6 bases). The CDR3 sequence is 18 residues long. With 0 bases removed from V and 0 bases from J, the gap between germline ends came to 15 bases. CDR1 and CDR2 (germline): SGHRS, YFSETQ. CDR3 protein: CASSLGHKAGANTGELFF. The CDR3 bases are TGCGCCAGCAGCTTGGGACATAAAGCGGGCGCGAACACCGGGGAGCTGTTTTTT.

The gene calls are TRBV5-1 and TRBJ2-7; unclear D gene. From germline, CDR1 is SGHRS and CDR2 YFSETQ. This CDR3 contains 13 residues. The V end was cut by 0 bases, the J end by 4 bases, with 8 bases between. The CDR3 nucleotides are TGCGCCAGCAGCTTGGAATTCGGGTACGAGCAGTACTTC. Residues: CASSLEFGYEQYF.

The J gene is TRBJ1-6, the V gene TRBV11-2; D ambiguous. Germline CDR1 SGHAT, CDR2 FQNNGV. The CDR3 has 14 residues. The V gene lost 1 base and the J gene lost 4 bases, with 5 bases spanning the gap. CDR3 residues: CASSLVRYNSPLHF. The CDR3 DNA reads TGTGCCAGCAGCTTAGTGCGGTATAATTCACCCCTCCACTTT.

V is TRBV7-8 and J is TRBJ1-1; TRBD1 matches 7 bases. Looked up from germline, CDR1 is SGHVS and CDR2 is FQNEAQ. V dropped 3 bases and J dropped 8; count of bases not matched to a gene: 9. This CDR3 is 14 amino acids long. The CDR3 DNA is TGTGCCAGCAGCTTCCTCAGGACAGGAACCGAAGCTTTCTTT. Translation gives CASSFLRTGTEAFF. The full variable domain, completed using reference TRBV7-8 and TRBJ1-1, is GAGVSQSPRYKVAKRGQDVALRCDPISGHVSLFWYQQALGQGPEFLTYFQNEAQLDKSGLPSDRFFAERPEGSVSTLKIQRTQQEDSAVYLCASSFLRTGTEAFFGQGTRLTVV.

The rearrangement joins TRBV3-1 (or the pseudogene TRBV3-2) to TRBJ2-7, with a possible D match to TRBD2 (5 bases). The CDR3 spans 14 residues. The germline gives CDR1 LGHDT, CDR2 YNNKEL (reference sequence). Trimming cost V 1 base and J 4 bases, with 11 bases left between them. Here the CDR3 DNA reads TGTGCCAGCAGCCAAGCTGCTAGCTTGTACGAGCAGTACTTC. It specifies CASSQAASLYEQYF.

This clone was detected once. The chain recombines TRBV30 with TRBJ2-3, with TRBD2 identical over 9 bases. CDR3 size: 20 residues. Germline lookup yields CDR1 GTSNPN and CDR2 SVGIG (reference sequence). After removal of 0 bases from V and 0 bases from J, the junction contained 16 bases not matched to a gene. The chain's CDR3 is CAWSVRPIGSGGSSTDTQYF. The CDR3 region has the DNA TGTGCCTGGAGTGTACGCCCCATCGGTAGCGGGGGTTCCAGCACAGATACGCAGTATTTT.

The J gene is TRBJ1-5, the V gene TRBV4-1; D is possibly TRBD1 (6 bases). Germline V gene lookup returns CDR1 MGHRA and CDR2 YSYEKL. The V and J ends lost 4 bases and 6 bases respectively, with 13 bases between them. The CDR3 runs to 14 residues. DNA for the CDR3: TGCGCCAGCAGCCTTAACGGGGGGGCTCAGCCCCAGCATTTT. It is translated as CASSLNGGAQPQHF.

The chain recombines TRBV13 with TRBJ1-1; possible D gene TRBD1, 6 bases. The CDR3 is 15 residues long. The V gene lost 5 bases and the J gene lost 4 bases, with 17 bases spanning the gap. CDR1 is PRHDT, CDR2 FYEKMQ, per germline (reference sequence). The CDR3 DNA sequence: TGTGCCAGCAGCCTAAGACAGGCGGTGGGCACTGAAGCTTTCTTT. It yields the protein CASSLRQAVGTEAFF.

The V gene is TRBV3-1 (or the pseudogene TRBV3-2), the J gene TRBJ2-7, with 12 bases fitting TRBD2. V gave up 2 bases and J gave up 3 bases; unmatched junction bases: 5. Per germline, CDR1 LGHDT and CDR2 YNNKEL (reference sequence). CDR3 length: 16 residues. The CDR3 loop reads CASSQTALAGGYEQYF. The CDR3 region has the DNA TGTGCCAGCAGCCAAACCGCACTAGCGGGGGGCTACGAGCAGTACTTC.

The chain joins TRBV9 to TRBJ2-1; D unclear. The V end lost 4 bases, the J end lost 0 bases, and 5 bases lay between the germline ends. Germline V gene lookup returns CDR1 SGDLS and CDR2 YYNGEE. CDR3 length equals 13 residues. The DNA for the CDR3 is TGTGCCAGCAGCCAGAACTCCTACAATGAGCAGTTCTTC. Its translation is CASSQNSYNEQFF.

The chain carries TRBV28 and TRBJ1-1; D is uncertain. The CDR3 has 14 amino acids. Germline lookup yields CDR1 MDHEN and CDR2 SYDVKM. The V and J ends lost 3 bases and 4 bases respectively, with 12 bases between them. The CDR3 DNA sequence: TGTGCCAGCAGTTTTTTAGGCGGGATCACTGAAGCTTTCTTT. It codes for CASSFLGGITEAFF.

V is TRBV28 and J is TRBJ2-7, with D uncertain. The CDR3 runs 14 residues. V lost 3 bases to trimming and J lost 0 bases, with 9 bases between them. Germline CDR1 is MDHEN and CDR2 is SYDVKM. The CDR3 sequence: CASSFQLISYEQYF. CDR3 nucleotide sequence: TGTGCCAGCAGTTTTCAGTTAATCTCCTACGAGCAGTACTTC.